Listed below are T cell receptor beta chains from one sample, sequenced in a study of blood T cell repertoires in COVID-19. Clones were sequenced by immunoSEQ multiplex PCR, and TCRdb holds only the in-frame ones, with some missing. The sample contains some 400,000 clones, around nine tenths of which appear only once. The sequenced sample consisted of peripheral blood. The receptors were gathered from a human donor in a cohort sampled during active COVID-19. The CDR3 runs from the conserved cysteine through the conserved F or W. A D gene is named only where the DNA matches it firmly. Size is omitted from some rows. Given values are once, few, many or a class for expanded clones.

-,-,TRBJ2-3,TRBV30,CAWTKGLTSTDTQYF,TGTGCCTGGACCAAGGGGCTTACTAGCACAGATACGCAGTATTTT
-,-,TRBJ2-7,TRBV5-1,CASSLNRYEQYF,TGCGCCAGCAGCCTCAACAGGTACGAGCAGTACTTC
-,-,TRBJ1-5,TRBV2,CASRGSDYSNQPQHF,TGTGCCAGCAGAGGGTCAGACTATAGCAATCAGCCCCAGCATTTT
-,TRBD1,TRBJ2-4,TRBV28,CASSLNLGTENIQYF,TGTGCCAGCAGTTTAAACCTCGGGACAGAAAACATTCAGTACTTC
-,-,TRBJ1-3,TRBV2,CASSLRTGGSAEGGNTIYF,TGTGCCAGCAGTCTCCGGACTGGGGGGTCGGCGGAAGGAGGAAACACCATATATTTT
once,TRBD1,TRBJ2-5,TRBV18,CASSRDSGTGGQETQYF,TGTGCCAGCTCACGTGACTCCGGGACAGGGGGCCAAGAGACCCAGTACTTC
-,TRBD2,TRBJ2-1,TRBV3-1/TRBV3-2,CASSQEIAGGKNWAYNEQFF,TGTGCCAGCAGCCAAGAAATAGCGGGGGGTAAGAATTGGGCCTACAATGAGCAGTTCTTC
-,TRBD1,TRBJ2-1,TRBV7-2,CASSLVGQGVGNEQFF,TGTGCCAGCAGCTTAGTGGGACAGGGAGTCGGCAATGAGCAGTTCTTC
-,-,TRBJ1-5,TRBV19,CASSIARGNQPQHF,TGTGCCAGTAGTATAGCACGAGGCAATCAGCCCCAGCATTTT
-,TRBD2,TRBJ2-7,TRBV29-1,CSVAAGGPREQYF,TGCAGCGTAGCGGCGGGAGGGCCGAGGGAGCAGTACTTC
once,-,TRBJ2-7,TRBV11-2,CASSPGGYEQYF,TGTGCCAGCAGCCCAGGTGGATACGAGCAGTACTTC
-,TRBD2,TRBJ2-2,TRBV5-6,CASSLIGLAGNTGELFF,TGTGCCAGCAGCCTGATAGGACTAGCGGGCAACACCGGGGAGCTGTTTTTT
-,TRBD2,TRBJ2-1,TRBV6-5,CASQSRAGAHNEQFF,TGTGCCAGCCAGAGCAGAGCGGGAGCCCACAATGAGCAGTTCTTC
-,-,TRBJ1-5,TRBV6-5,CANPWAWEPQHF,TGTGCCAACCCTTGGGCGTGGGAGCCCCAGCATTTT
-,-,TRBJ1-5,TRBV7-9,CASSPGYDQPQHF,TGTGCCAGCAGCCCAGGGTATGATCAGCCCCAGCATTTT
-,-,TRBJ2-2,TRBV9,CASSLRVGTGELFF,TGTGCCAGCAGCTTGCGGGTGGGCACCGGGGAGCTGTTTTTT
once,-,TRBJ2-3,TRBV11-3,CASSLRGSGTDTQYF,TGTGCCAGCAGCTTAAGGGGAAGTGGCACAGATACGCAGTATTTT
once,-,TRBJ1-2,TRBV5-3,CARSLDFNYGYTF,TGTGCCAGAAGCTTGGACTTTAACTATGGCTACACCTTC